Listed here are 28 T cell receptor beta chains from one sample, sequenced in a study of blood T cell repertoires in COVID-19. Data came from immunoSEQ multiplex PCR; TCRdb stores just in-frame clones and leaves some out. The data contain about 230,000 clones, about 79% of them singletons. The sequencing sample was made of peripheral blood. Receptor source: a man aged 35 to 55 who had recovered from COVID-19.

V and J are TRBV10-1 and TRBJ2-7; 10 bases fit TRBD2. Germline V gives CDR1 WNHNN, CDR2 SYGVQD (reference sequence). The CDR3 loop spans 14 amino acids. The V segment lost 4 bases and the J segment 7 bases; nucleotides outside the gene matches: 7. CDR3 bases: TGCGCCAGCAGTGGGCTAGCGGGAGTGGTTGAGCAGTACTTC. Protein: CASSGLAGVVEQYF.

The chain uses TRBV7-9 and TRBJ2-7, with 8 bases aligning to TRBD1. Germline V gives CDR1 SEHNR, CDR2 FQNEAQ (reference sequence). The trim removed 4 bases at V and 6 bases at J, leaving 14 bases unmatched. CDR3 length: 16 residues. The CDR3, as DNA: TGTGCCAGCAGCTCTGGGACAGGCGGCCCGGGCCTCGAGCAGTACTTC. Translating it yields CASSSGTGGPGLEQYF. Filled out from reference TRBV7-9 and TRBJ2-7, the complete variable domain reads DTGVSQNPRHKITKRGQNVTFRCDPISEHNRLYWYRQTLGQGPEFLTYFQNEAQLEKSRLLSDRFSAERPKGSFSTLEIQRTEQGDSAMYLCASSSGTGGPGLEQYFGPGTRLTVT.

The chain is built from TRBV19 and TRBJ1-1, with D maybe TRBD1 (6 bases). The CDR3 is made up of 15 amino acids. The V and J ends lost 9 bases and 4 bases respectively, with 21 bases between them. Per the germline V gene, CDR1 is LNHDA and CDR2 is SQIVND (reference sequence). The CDR3 DNA follows: TGTGCCAGCCGGAACCCGGGGGGCATAGGCACTGAAGCTTTCTTT. This encodes CASRNPGGIGTEAFF.

The chain combines TRBV2 with TRBJ2-5, with D perhaps matching TRBD1 (5 bases). CDR1 SNHLY and CDR2 FYNNEI come from the germline V gene. The CDR3 is 15 amino acids. Trimming pared 6 bases from V and 0 bases from J, leaving 14 bases between. CDR3 region: CASRTDSVYQETQYF. Written as DNA, the CDR3 is TGTGCCAGCAGGACCGACAGCGTGTACCAAGAGACCCAGTACTTC.

This chain joins TRBV9 and TRBJ1-2; D is possibly TRBD1 (6 bases). This CDR3 region has 15 residues. V was trimmed by 3 bases and J by 2 bases, leaving 14 bases between them. The germline V gene has CDR1 SGDLS and CDR2 YYNGEE. This CDR3 reads CASSALLGANYGYTF. The DNA for the CDR3 is TGTGCCAGCAGCGCCCTGCTGGGGGCAAACTATGGCTACACCTTC.

The chain has TRBV18 and TRBJ1-2; 7 bases map to TRBD1. Germline CDR1 KGHSH, CDR2 LQKENI. There are 13 residues in the CDR3. Trimming removed 6 bases from V and 8 bases from J; junction bases left unmatched: 9. The CDR3 region has the DNA TGTGCCAGCTCTCTTGAGGGGGCTCAGGGCTACACCTTC. Amino acid sequence: CASSLEGAQGYTF. Full variable domain (remainder filled in from reference TRBV18 and TRBJ1-2): NAGVMQNPRHLVRRRGQEARLRCSPMKGHSHVYWYRQLPEEGLKFMVYLQKENIIDESGMPKERFSAEFPKEGPSILRIQQVVRGDSAAYFCASSLEGAQGYTFGSGTRLTVV.

This clone was detected once. The chain is built from TRBV7-9 and TRBJ2-2; D ambiguous. Per the germline V gene, CDR1 is SEHNR and CDR2 is FQNEAQ (reference sequence). This CDR3 is built from 18 residues. V dropped 1 base and J dropped 5 bases, with 20 bases sitting between them. The CDR3 sequence: CASSLGWAPRSLTGELFF. The CDR3 DNA reads as TGTGCCAGCAGCTTAGGTTGGGCACCGCGTTCCTTAACCGGGGAGCTGTTTTTT.

V and J are TRBV5-6 and TRBJ2-2, with 7 bases that match TRBD1. Germline-derived CDR1 and CDR2 are SGHDT and YYEEEE. Trimming removed 2 bases from V and 7 bases from J; junction bases left unmatched: 8. This CDR3 contains 15 residues. CDR3 amino acids: CASSFPGQHVGELFF. In nucleotides, the CDR3 is TGTGCCAGCAGCTTCCCGGGACAGCACGTCGGGGAGCTGTTTTTT. Full variable domain (rest looked up from reference TRBV5-6 and TRBJ2-2): DAGVTQSPTHLIKTRGQQVTLRCSPKSGHDTVSWYQQALGQGPQFIFQYYEEEERQRGNFPDRFSGHQFPNYSSELNVNALLLGDSALYLCASSFPGQHVGELFFGEGSRLTVL.

The V gene is TRBV15, the J gene TRBJ1-4; 8 nucleotides line up with TRBD1. Germline assignment: CDR1 LNHNV and CDR2 YYDKDF (reference sequence). Germline trimming cut 4 bases from V and 8 bases from J; bases unmatched to any gene: 12. This CDR3 has 16 amino acids. The CDR3, as DNA: TGTGCCACCAGCACTAGATCCGGACAGGGAGGAGAAAAACTGTTTTTT. Protein product: CATSTRSGQGGEKLFF.

The chain is built from TRBV18 and TRBJ1-5; D perhaps matches TRBD1 (5 bases). Germline V gene sequence: CDR1 KGHSH, CDR2 LQKENI. The V end lost 2 bases, the J end lost 3 bases, and 14 bases lay between the germline ends. The CDR3 contains 16 residues. The CDR3 sequence: CASSPDPPTVNQPQHF. The DNA for the CDR3 is TGTGCCAGCTCACCAGACCCTCCGACAGTCAATCAGCCCCAGCATTTT.

CDR3 in DNA: TGTGCCAGCAGTTACCGGACTGATACTGGTGAGCAGTTCTTC. Translating gives CASSYRTDTGEQFF. The genes are TRBV6-2 or TRBV6-3 and TRBJ2-1; TRBD2 is a possible D gene (5 bases). Germline CDR1 reads MNHEY; CDR2 reads SVGEGT. This CDR3 region has 14 residues. V dropped 2 bases and J dropped 9 bases, with 14 bases sitting between them.

This clone was recorded once. The chain combines TRBV11-3 with TRBJ2-1; 7 nucleotides match TRBD2. From germline, CDR1 is SGHNT and CDR2 YENEEA. CDR3 length equals 15 residues. J was trimmed by 8 bases and V by 2 bases; bases with no gene match: 9. The CDR3 region is CASSLSGRAVYEQFF. CDR3 coding DNA: TGTGCCAGCAGCTTAAGTGGGAGGGCCGTGTATGAGCAGTTCTTC.

This clone was observed once. The chain is built from TRBV7-8 and TRBJ2-7; 9 bases are shared with TRBD2. V dropped 5 bases and J dropped 0; count of bases not matched to a gene: 2. Per germline, CDR1 SGHVS and CDR2 FQNEAQ. There are 14 residues in the CDR3. CDR3 nucleotides: TGTGCCAGCAGCCGAGCGGGGGGCTCCTACGAGCAGTACTTC. The encoded protein is CASSRAGGSYEQYF.

The chain employs TRBV3-1 (or the pseudogene TRBV3-2) and TRBJ1-4; D is uncertain. Germline-derived CDR1 and CDR2 are LGHDT and YNNKEL (reference sequence). V was shortened by 1 base and J by 12 bases, with 18 bases between the two germline ends. The CDR3 covers 15 residues. As DNA, the CDR3 is TGTGCCAGCAGCCAAGGGGAAGGGAAGGCCGGGGAACTGTTTTTT. Its translation: CASSQGEGKAGELFF.

Worth noting for this clone: Additional DNA sequences in this sample encode the identical CDR3. The chain joins TRBV25-1 to TRBJ2-7, with D hard to call. This CDR3 has 12 residues. Germline CDR1 reads MGHDK; CDR2 reads SYGVNS. Trimming took 6 bases from V and 5 from J, leaving 11 bases between them. The CDR3 is CASSHGGHEQYF. CDR3 coding DNA: TGTGCCAGCAGCCATGGTGGGCACGAGCAGTACTTC.

CDR3 sequence reads: CASSKGTSTDTQYF. The CDR3 DNA follows: TGTGCCAGCAGCAAAGGGACTAGCACAGATACGCAGTATTTT. This chain joins TRBV7-2 and TRBJ2-3, with D perhaps TRBD2 (6 bases). The CDR3 runs to 14 residues. In germline, CDR1 is SGHTA, CDR2 FQGNSA. Trimming took off 5 bases at V and 0 bases at J, with 9 bases between the two ends. Complete variable domain (other parts from reference TRBV7-2 and TRBJ2-3): GAGVSQSPSNKVTEKGKDVELRCDPISGHTALYWYRQSLGQGLEFLIYFQGNSAPDKSGLPSDRFSAERTGGSVSTLTIQRTQQEDSAVYLCASSKGTSTDTQYFGPGTRLTVL.

As to this clone: Mismatch with germline at one junction end may stem from a read error. The chain recombines TRBV19 with TRBJ1-2; TRBD1 matches at 9 bases. This CDR3 has 18 amino acids. The germline gives CDR1 LNHDA, CDR2 SQIVND (reference sequence). The CDR3 protein is CASNIPGQGHTTNYGYTF. The DNA of the CDR3 is TGTGCCAGTAATATACCGGGACAGGGTCATACTACTAACTATGGCTACACCTTC.

The chain links TRBV5-1 to TRBJ2-7; 11 bases align to TRBD1. Germline CDR1 and CDR2: SGHRS and YFSETQ. This CDR3 has 14 residues. Losses at the gene ends were 6 bases for V and 4 bases for J; bases not matched to a gene: 6. The CDR3 is CASKGQGASYEQYF. DNA for the CDR3: TGCGCCAGCAAAGGACAGGGGGCTTCGTACGAGCAGTACTTC.

The J gene is TRBJ2-7, the V gene TRBV7-8; D ambiguous. This CDR3 has 16 amino acids. Germline loops: CDR1 SGHVS, CDR2 FQNEAQ. V was clipped by 4 bases and J by 7 bases, with 23 bases between them. The CDR3 region is CASSYRRGALEYEQYF. Here the CDR3 DNA reads TGTGCCAGCAGCTACCGCCGTGGAGCGCTCGAGTATGAGCAGTACTTC.

The chain joins TRBV6-1 to TRBJ2-3; D is undetermined. The V end was cut by 0 bases, the J end by 5 bases, with 6 bases between. Germline assignment: CDR1 MNHNS and CDR2 SASEGT. The CDR3 covers 13 residues. The CDR3 DNA sequence: TGTGCCAGCAGTGAAGCCCCCAGAGATACGCAGTATTTT. It encodes CASSEAPRDTQYF.

The genes are TRBV6-5 and TRBJ2-7; the match to TRBD1 covers 8 bases. This CDR3 has 16 residues. Germline values: CDR1 MNHEY, CDR2 SVGAGI. The V gene end was trimmed by 2 bases and the J gene end by 7 bases; junction bases not matched to a gene: 13. Written as DNA, the CDR3 is TGTGCCAGCAGTTACCACCCCAGGGGGCGCGGAGGAGAGCAGTACTTC. Translation: CASSYHPRGRGGEQYF.

The chain uses TRBV5-1 and TRBJ1-1; D gene ambiguous. This CDR3 comprises 17 residues. V lost 5 bases to trimming and J lost 0 bases, with 20 bases between them. Germline assignment: CDR1 SGHRS and CDR2 YFSETQ. The CDR3 region is CASRSHPSTLMNTEAFF. In DNA, the CDR3 is TGCGCCAGCAGATCTCACCCTTCCACACTAATGAACACTGAAGCTTTCTTT.

V is TRBV19 and J is TRBJ2-7; D may be TRBD1 (5 bases). The germline V gene has CDR1 LNHDA and CDR2 SQIVND (reference sequence). V dropped 3 bases and J dropped 0 bases, with 9 bases sitting between them. This CDR3 region has 14 residues. In DNA form, the CDR3 reads TGTGCCAGTAGTATTTTTCAGGGCTCCTACGAGCAGTACTTC. Protein product: CASSIFQGSYEQYF.

V usage is TRBV5-8 and J usage is TRBJ1-5; D unresolved. The CDR3 sequence is 12 residues long. The V gene's germline CDR1 is SGHTS and CDR2 YDEGEE. V was clipped by 3 bases and J by 7 bases, with 8 bases between them. CDR3 amino acids: CASSSYNQPQHF. CDR3 coding DNA: TGTGCCAGCAGCTCCTATAACCAGCCCCAGCATTTT.

The chain has TRBV2 and TRBJ2-7; perhaps TRBD1 as D (6 bases). CDR3 length equals 14 residues. CDR1 and CDR2 (germline): SNHLY, FYNNEI. Trimming took off 6 bases at V and 2 bases at J, with 14 bases between the two ends. The CDR3 is CASRVTGSTYEQYF. DNA of the CDR3: TGTGCCAGCAGGGTGACAGGATCGACCTACGAGCAGTACTTC. Together with reference TRBV2 and TRBJ2-7, the CDR3 gives the full variable domain: EPEVTQTPSHQVTQMGQEVILRCVPISNHLYFYWYRQILGQKVEFLVSFYNNEISEKSEIFDDQFSVERPDGSNFTLKIRSTKLEDSAMYFCASRVTGSTYEQYFGPGTRLTVT.

This clone has only one observation. CDR3 nucleotides: TGTGCCAGCAGCGTAGAACATAGTGGGACAGGGGGTTATACGCAGTATTTT. Its translation: CASSVEHSGTGGYTQYF. The chain links TRBV9 to TRBJ2-3; 11 positions match TRBD1. Trimming removed 0 bases from V and 7 bases from J; junction bases left unmatched: 10. Germline V gives CDR1 SGDLS, CDR2 YYNGEE. The CDR3 is 17 amino acids.

This clone was detected only a few times. The rearrangement uses TRBV27 and TRBJ2-7; D is unclear. The CDR3 sequence is 15 residues long. V was trimmed by 1 base and J by 4 bases, leaving 14 bases between them. Germline CDR1 is MNHEY and CDR2 is SMNVEV (reference sequence). The CDR3 DNA follows: TGTGCCAGCAGTTTATGGTCCCAGGTTAGTTACGAGCAGTACTTC. Its translation is CASSLWSQVSYEQYF.

The chain combines TRBV9 with TRBJ1-6; unclear D gene. The CDR3 covers 13 residues. Trimming pared 4 bases from V and 11 bases from J, leaving 13 bases between. Per germline, CDR1 SGDLS and CDR2 YYNGEE. The CDR3 region is CASSLNPGAPLHF. For the CDR3, the DNA is TGTGCCAGCAGCCTAAATCCCGGAGCACCCCTCCACTTT.